The sequence of this T cell receptor beta chain was determined in a study of human T cells and chemical hapten exposure. Study as a whole: Application of 0.01% DPC to the upper back was done by patch test, with a reading at 6 days. Points from the study as a whole: There was no change with DPC sensitization in TCRs above 1 in 1000 frequency.

Within the library, unique molecular identifiers were attached to each individual cDNA molecule. TCRdb passed the RACE reads through MiXCR, listing each CDR3 protein once. The sample consists of about 400,000 distinct CDR3 sequences, about 6% of them appearing once. The time point is: patch test 2, 6 weeks after DPC sensitization. Treatment specified: therapeutic diphenylcyclopropenone sensitization with weekly scalp DPC. V shed 5 bases and J shed 11 bases, with 21 bases lying between them. Per the germline V gene, CDR1 is SGHTA and CDR2 is FQGNSA. There are 14 residues in the CDR3. A few counts support this clonotype. Its cognate antigen is unknown.

The sample was whole blood, taken in connection with sensitization to the hapten diphenylcyclopropenone (DPC). V is TRBV7-2 and J is TRBJ2-5; possibly TRBD1 for D (6 bases). The clonotype originates from a young woman with alopecia areata. Some clones in this sample may be carry-over from other donors' samples. The CDR3 DNA reads TGTGCCAGCAGCGTATGGAACTTTCAGGGGAAACAGTACTTC. This encodes CASSVWNFQGKQYF.